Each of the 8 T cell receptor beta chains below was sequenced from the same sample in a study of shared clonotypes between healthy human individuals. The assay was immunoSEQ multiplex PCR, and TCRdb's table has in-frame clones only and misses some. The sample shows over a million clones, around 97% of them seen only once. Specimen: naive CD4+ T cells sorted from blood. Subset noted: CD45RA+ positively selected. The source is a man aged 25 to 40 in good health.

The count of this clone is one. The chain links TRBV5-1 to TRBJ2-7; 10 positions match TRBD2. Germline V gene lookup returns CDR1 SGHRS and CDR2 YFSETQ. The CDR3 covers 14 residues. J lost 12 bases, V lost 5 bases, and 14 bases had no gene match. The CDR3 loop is CASRSGTSVEKMYF. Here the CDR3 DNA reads TGCGCCAGCAGATCCGGGACTAGCGTGGAAAAGATGTACTTC.

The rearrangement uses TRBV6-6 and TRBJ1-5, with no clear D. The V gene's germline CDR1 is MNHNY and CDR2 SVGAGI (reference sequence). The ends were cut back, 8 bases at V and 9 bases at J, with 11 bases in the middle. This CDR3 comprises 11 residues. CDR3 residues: CASSRLPPQHF. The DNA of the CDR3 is TGTGCCAGCTCCCGCTTGCCGCCCCAGCATTTT.

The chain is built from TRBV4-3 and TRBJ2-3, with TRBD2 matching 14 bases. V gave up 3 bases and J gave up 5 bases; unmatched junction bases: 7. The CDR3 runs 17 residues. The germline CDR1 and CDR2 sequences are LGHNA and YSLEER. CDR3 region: CASSQGLAGVERDTQYF. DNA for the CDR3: TGCGCCAGCAGCCAGGGACTAGCGGGAGTGGAGAGAGATACGCAGTATTTT.

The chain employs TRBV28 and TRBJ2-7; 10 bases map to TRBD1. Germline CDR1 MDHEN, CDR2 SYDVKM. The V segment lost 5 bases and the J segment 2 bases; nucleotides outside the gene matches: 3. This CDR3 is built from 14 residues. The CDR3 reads CASSIDRGPYEQYF. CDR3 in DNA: TGTGCCAGCAGTATCGACAGGGGGCCCTACGAGCAGTACTTC.

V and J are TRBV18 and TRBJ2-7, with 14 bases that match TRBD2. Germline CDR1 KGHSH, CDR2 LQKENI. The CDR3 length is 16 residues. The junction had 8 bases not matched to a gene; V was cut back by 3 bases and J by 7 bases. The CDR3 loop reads CASSPFGTSGRREQYF. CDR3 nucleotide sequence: TGTGCCAGCTCACCTTTCGGGACTAGCGGGAGAAGGGAGCAGTACTTC. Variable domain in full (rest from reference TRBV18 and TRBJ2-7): NAGVMQNPRHLVRRRGQEARLRCSPMKGHSHVYWYRQLPEEGLKFMVYLQKENIIDESGMPKERFSAEFPKEGPSILRIQQVVRGDSAAYFCASSPFGTSGRREQYFGPGTRLTVT.

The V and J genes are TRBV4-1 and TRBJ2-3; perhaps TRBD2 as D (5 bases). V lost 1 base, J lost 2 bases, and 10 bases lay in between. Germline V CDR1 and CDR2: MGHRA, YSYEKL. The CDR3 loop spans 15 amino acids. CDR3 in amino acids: CASSQVVGVTDTQYF. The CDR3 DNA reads TGCGCCAGCAGCCAAGTAGTCGGGGTCACAGATACGCAGTATTTT.

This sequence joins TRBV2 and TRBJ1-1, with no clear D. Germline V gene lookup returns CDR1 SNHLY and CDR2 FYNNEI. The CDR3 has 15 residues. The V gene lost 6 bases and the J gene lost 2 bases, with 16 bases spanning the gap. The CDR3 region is CASSFLRPENTEAFF. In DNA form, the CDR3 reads TGTGCCAGCAGCTTCCTCCGTCCCGAAAACACTGAAGCTTTCTTT.

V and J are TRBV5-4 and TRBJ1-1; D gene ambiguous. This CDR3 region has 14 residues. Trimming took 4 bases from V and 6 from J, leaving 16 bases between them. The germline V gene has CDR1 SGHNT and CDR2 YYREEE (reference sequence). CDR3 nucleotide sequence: TGTGCCAGCAGCGTGTACTCAGGTTCCCCTGAAGCTTTCTTT. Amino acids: CASSVYSGSPEAFF. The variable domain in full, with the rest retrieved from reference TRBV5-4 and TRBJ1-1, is ETGVTQSPTHLIKTRGQQVTLRCSSQSGHNTVSWYQQALGQGPQFIFQYYREEENGRGNFPPRFSGLQFPNYSSELNVNALELDDSALYLCASSVYSGSPEAFFGQGTRLTVV.